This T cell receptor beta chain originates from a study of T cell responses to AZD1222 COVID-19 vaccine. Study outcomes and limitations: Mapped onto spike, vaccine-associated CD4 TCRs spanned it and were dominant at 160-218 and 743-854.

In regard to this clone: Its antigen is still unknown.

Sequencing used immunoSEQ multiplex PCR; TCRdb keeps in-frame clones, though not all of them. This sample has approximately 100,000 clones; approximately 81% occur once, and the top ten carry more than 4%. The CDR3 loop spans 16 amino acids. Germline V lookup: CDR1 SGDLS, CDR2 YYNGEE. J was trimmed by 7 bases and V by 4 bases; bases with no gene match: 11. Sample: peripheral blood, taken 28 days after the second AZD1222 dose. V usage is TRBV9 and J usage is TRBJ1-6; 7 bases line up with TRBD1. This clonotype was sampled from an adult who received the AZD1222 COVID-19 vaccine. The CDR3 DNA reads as TGTGCCAGCAGCCCCGCAGGGACAGCAGGAAATTCACCCCTCCACTTT. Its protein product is CASSPAGTAGNSPLHF.